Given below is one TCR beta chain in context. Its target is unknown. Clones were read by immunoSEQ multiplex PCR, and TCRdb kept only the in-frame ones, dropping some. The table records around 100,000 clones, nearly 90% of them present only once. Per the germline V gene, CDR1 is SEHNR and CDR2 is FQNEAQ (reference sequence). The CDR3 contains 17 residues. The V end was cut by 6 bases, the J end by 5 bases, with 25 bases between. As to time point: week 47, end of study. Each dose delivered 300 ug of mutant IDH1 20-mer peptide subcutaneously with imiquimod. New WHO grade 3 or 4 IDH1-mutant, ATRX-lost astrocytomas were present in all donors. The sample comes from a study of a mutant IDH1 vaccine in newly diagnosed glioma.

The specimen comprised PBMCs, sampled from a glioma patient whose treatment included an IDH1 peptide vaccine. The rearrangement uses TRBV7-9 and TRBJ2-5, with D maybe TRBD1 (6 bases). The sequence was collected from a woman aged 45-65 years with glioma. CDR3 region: CASSNPGGIPPHETQYF. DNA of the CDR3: TGTGCCAGCAGTAACCCTGGGGGCATTCCACCCCACGAGACCCAGTACTTC.